This T cell receptor beta chain emerged from a study of T-cell reconstitution after alpha-beta-depleted transplantation in children (dated by TCRdb to the mid-2010s). Concerning the study at large: The study quantitatively tracked T-cell immune reconstitution after TCRalphabeta/CD19-depleted allogeneic hematopoietic cell transplantation in children using TCR repertoire profiling.

The library relied on PCR. Data came from an Illumina HiSeq 2500. To normalize quantification of the TCRbeta repertoire, the TCR libraries were built with molecular barcoding that relied on unique molecular identifiers. TCRdb ran its own pipeline on the public reads, namely fastp trimming at Q25 and MiXCR clone calling, and kept in-frame beta chains. Under each unique CDR3 protein, matching rows form one entry showing the most common genes and DNA. The sample table holds around 300,000 distinct CDR3 sequences, of which approximately 23% were seen once. The ten largest make up roughly 9.7% of the sample. Comments on this clonotype: Its antigen is currently not known. Within one base of it there is no much larger clone, and no base qualities were kept.

Beyond this particular receptor, the publication reports: The apparently early alphabetaT-cell count recovery about two months after transplant was reportedly dependent on only several hundred rapidly expanded clones derived from non-depleted graft cells. Hyperexpanded clone frequencies declined over subsequent months; after one year, T-cell counts and TCRbeta diversity were mostly attributed to newly produced T cells. The high TCRbeta diversity at day 60 in some patients was ascribed to recipient T cells and intrathymic progenitors that had survived conditioning.

The label giving this sample's treatment or condition can be read as: allogeneic hematopoietic cell transplantation with graft depleted of TCRalphabeta T cells and CD19 B cells. The transplant recipients were children given TCRalphabeta/CD19-depleted allogeneic hematopoietic cell grafts. Trimming removed 6 bases from V and 4 bases from J, leaving 6 bases between the germline ends. The germline V gene encodes CDR1 SGHRS and CDR2 YFSETQ. Including cysteine and phenylalanine, the CDR3 has 11 amino acids. Only the CDR3 DNA is retained, 33 bases long and in frame from the first base. This TCR came from a male patient younger than 18 who had a stem cell transplant for acute lymphoblastic leukemia, so the T cells may come from the graft donor. This specimen was PBMCs, mostly from graft donor cells, taken 180 days after TCRalphabeta/CD19-depleted stem cell transplant. The chain is assembled from TRBV5-1 and TRBJ2-3; a confident D gene designation cannot be given. The bases read TGCGCCAGCACATTTTCAGATACGCAGTATTTT. This sequence encodes CASTFSDTQYF.